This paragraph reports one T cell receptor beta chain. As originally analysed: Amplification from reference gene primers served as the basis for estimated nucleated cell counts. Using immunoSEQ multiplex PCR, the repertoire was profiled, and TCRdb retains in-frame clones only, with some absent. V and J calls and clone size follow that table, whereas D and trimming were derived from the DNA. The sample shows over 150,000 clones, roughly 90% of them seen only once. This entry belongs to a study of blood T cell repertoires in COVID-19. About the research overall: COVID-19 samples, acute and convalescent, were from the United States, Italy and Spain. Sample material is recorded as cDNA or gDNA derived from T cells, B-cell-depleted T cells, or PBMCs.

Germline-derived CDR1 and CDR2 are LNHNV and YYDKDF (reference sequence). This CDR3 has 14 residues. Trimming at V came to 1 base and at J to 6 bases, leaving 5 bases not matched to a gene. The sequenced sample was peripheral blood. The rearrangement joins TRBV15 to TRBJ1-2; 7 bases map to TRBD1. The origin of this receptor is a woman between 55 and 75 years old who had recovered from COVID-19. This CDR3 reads CATSRGTGSDGYTF. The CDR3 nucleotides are TGTGCCACCAGCAGAGGGACAGGATCGGATGGCTACACCTTC. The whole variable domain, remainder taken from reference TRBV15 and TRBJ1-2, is DAMVIQNPRYQVTQFGKPVTLSCSQTLNHNVMYWYQQKSSQAPKLLFHYYDKDFNNEADTPDNFQSRRPNTSFCFLDIRSPGLGDTAMYLCATSRGTGSDGYTFGSGTRLTVV.